Listed below are T cell receptor beta chains from one sample, sequenced in a study of a mutant IDH1 vaccine in newly diagnosed glioma. These receptors have no known antigen. TCRdb's copy holds only in-frame clones and misses some; the assay was immunoSEQ multiplex PCR. Of approximately 44,000 clones detected, 70% to 85% appear once; the ten largest clones hold about 2.5%. The sample here was PBMCs, taken from a glioma patient whose treatment included an IDH1 peptide vaccine. These receptors all stem from a woman aged 18-29 years with glioma. Some clones in this sample may be carry-over from other donors' samples. Both conserved end residues are part of each CDR3. Each record gives: CDR3 DNA, CDR3 protein, D gene, J gene, V gene, clone size. The D gene is left open where the match is weak. Clone size is given for some rows only: seen once, a few or many times, or a class if the clone is expanded.

DNA: TGCGCCAGCAGCTTGGGAGTTAGCGGGGGGGAGCAGTACTTC
CDR3: CASSLGVSGGEQYF
D: TRBD2
J: TRBJ2-7
V: TRBV5-1
size: -

DNA: TGCAGCGTTCCGGGACAGGGAAATCGCGAGCAGTACTTC
CDR3: CSVPGQGNREQYF
D: TRBD1
J: TRBJ2-7
V: TRBV29-1
size: -

DNA: TGTGCCAGCAGCTGGCCGGGACTAGCGGGAGATACGCAGTATTTT
CDR3: CASSWPGLAGDTQYF
D: TRBD2
J: TRBJ2-3
V: TRBV5-6
size: -

DNA: TGTGCCAGTAGTATCGACCAAGAGACCCAGTACTTC
CDR3: CASSIDQETQYF
D: -
J: TRBJ2-5
V: TRBV19
size: once

DNA: TGTGCCAGCAGTTTCCCCCCGGGGGGGAACGAGCAGTACTTC
CDR3: CASSFPPGGNEQYF
D: TRBD2
J: TRBJ2-7
V: TRBV28
size: -

DNA: TGTGCCAGCAGGGGGACAGGGGGCGGCTATGGCTACACCTTC
CDR3: CASRGTGGGYGYTF
D: TRBD1
J: TRBJ1-2
V: TRBV6-1
size: -

DNA: TGTGCCAGCAGCCCCCTTATGGGGGGCGCAGATACGCAGTATTTT
CDR3: CASSPLMGGADTQYF
D: -
J: TRBJ2-3
V: TRBV7-2
size: -

DNA: TGTGCCAGTCGGGCCCTGAAGGGCTACACCTTC
CDR3: CASRALKGYTF
D: -
J: TRBJ1-2
V: TRBV6-1
size: -

DNA: TGTGCCAGCAGCTTCCAGACCTCTGGAAACACCATATATTTT
CDR3: CASSFQTSGNTIYF
D: -
J: TRBJ1-3
V: TRBV5-5
size: -

DNA: TGTGCCAGCAGCTTGAGGCTTACAGGGTCTGGGGCCAACGTCCTGACTTTC
CDR3: CASSLRLTGSGANVLTF
D: -
J: TRBJ2-6
V: TRBV5-4
size: -

DNA: TGTGCCAGCACTTTCGACCCGAAAACCAACTATGGCTACACCTTC
CDR3: CASTFDPKTNYGYTF
D: -
J: TRBJ1-2
V: TRBV9
size: -

DNA: TGTGCCAGCAGAAACCTTAACTATGGCTACACCTTC
CDR3: CASRNLNYGYTF
D: -
J: TRBJ1-2
V: TRBV6-1
size: once

DNA: TGCGCCAGCAGCGTTTTTTCCCGGGACTCGGAGGTGTTCTTC
CDR3: CASSVFSRDSEVFF
D: -
J: TRBJ2-1
V: TRBV5-1
size: -

DNA: TGTGCCAGCAGCGGGCCGGGCTTGGAGCAGTTCTTC
CDR3: CASSGPGLEQFF
D: -
J: TRBJ2-1
V: TRBV11-3
size: -

DNA: TGTGCCAGCAGCTCCCGGACAGGGAATGAAAAACTGTTTTTT
CDR3: CASSSRTGNEKLFF
D: TRBD1
J: TRBJ1-4
V: TRBV7-8
size: -

DNA: TGTGCCAGCAGTGATAAAGTGTGGGTTCTAGCCAAAAACATTCAGTACTTC
CDR3: CASSDKVWVLAKNIQYF
D: -
J: TRBJ2-4
V: TRBV6-1
size: -

DNA: TGTGCCAGTAGTATAATTCCGGGACAGGGGGTAGGGTACGAGCAGTACTTC
CDR3: CASSIIPGQGVGYEQYF
D: TRBD1
J: TRBJ2-7
V: TRBV19
size: -

DNA: TGTGCCAGCAGTTTAGGAGTGGGGGCTGGACGCAATCAGCCCCAGCATTTT
CDR3: CASSLGVGAGRNQPQHF
D: -
J: TRBJ1-5
V: TRBV27
size: -

DNA: TGTGCCAGTAGTATTTCGGGGAAAGAGACCCAGTACTTC
CDR3: CASSISGKETQYF
D: -
J: TRBJ2-5
V: TRBV19
size: once

DNA: TGTGCCAGCAGCTTGTGGGGAGGGAGTAGCTACACCTTC
CDR3: CASSLWGGSSYTF
D: -
J: TRBJ1-2
V: TRBV5-6
size: -

DNA: TGTGCCAGCAGTTACCAGGGACCGACCTACGAGCAGTACTTC
CDR3: CASSYQGPTYEQYF
D: -
J: TRBJ2-7
V: TRBV27
size: -

DNA: TGTGCCAGCAGCTTGGGGCCGGCGAGCTCCTACGAGCAGTACTTC
CDR3: CASSLGPASSYEQYF
D: -
J: TRBJ2-7
V: TRBV11-2
size: -

DNA: TGTGCCAGCTGGGACTACGGGGGGACTCCAGATACGCAGTATTTT
CDR3: CASWDYGGTPDTQYF
D: TRBD2
J: TRBJ2-3
V: TRBV27
size: few

DNA: TGTGCCAGCAGCCTGACGACTAGCGGGTATGATGAGCAGTTCTTC
CDR3: CASSLTTSGYDEQFF
D: TRBD2
J: TRBJ2-1
V: TRBV6-6
size: -

DNA: TGTGCCAGCAGCTTCGGGGGAGGCAAGTACAATGAGCAGTTCTTC
CDR3: CASSFGGGKYNEQFF
D: -
J: TRBJ2-1
V: TRBV11-2
size: -

DNA: TGCGCCAGCAGCCCCTGGGCGCAGATCTCTGGGGCCAACGTCCTGACTTTC
CDR3: CASSPWAQISGANVLTF
D: -
J: TRBJ2-6
V: TRBV4-1
size: -

DNA: TGTGCCAGCTCACTTAAGGAGGCCAGGGTCACTGAAGCTTTCTTT
CDR3: CASSLKEARVTEAFF
D: -
J: TRBJ1-1
V: TRBV18
size: -

DNA: TGTGCCAGCAGTCGGACAGGGGTTAATTCACCCCTCCACTTT
CDR3: CASSRTGVNSPLHF
D: TRBD1
J: TRBJ1-6
V: TRBV27
size: -

DNA: TGTGCCAGCAGCGGGATGTACCCGAACACCGGGGAGCTGTTTTTT
CDR3: CASSGMYPNTGELFF
D: -
J: TRBJ2-2
V: TRBV7-9
size: -

DNA: TGTGCCAGCAGTGAGACAGGGCCCCCCAATCAGCCCCAGCATTTT
CDR3: CASSETGPPNQPQHF
D: TRBD1
J: TRBJ1-5
V: TRBV2
size: few

DNA: TGTGCCAGCAGCTTGGACAGTAACACTGAAGCTTTCTTT
CDR3: CASSLDSNTEAFF
D: -
J: TRBJ1-1
V: TRBV5-4
size: -

DNA: TGCGCCAGCCGGGAGTTGAGCACCGGGGAGCTGTTTTTT
CDR3: CASRELSTGELFF
D: -
J: TRBJ2-2
V: TRBV5-1
size: -

DNA: TGCAGCACACAAATCTTCGGGACAGGGGGCAAGAATGAGCAGTTCTTC
CDR3: CSTQIFGTGGKNEQFF
D: TRBD1
J: TRBJ2-1
V: TRBV29-1
size: -

DNA: TGTGCCAGCAGCTTAGCGTCAGGGCAGGCTAACACTGAAGCTTTCTTT
CDR3: CASSLASGQANTEAFF
D: -
J: TRBJ1-1
V: TRBV11-3
size: -

DNA: TGTGCCAGCAGTACTGGGTTTGAACACTACGAGCAGTACTTC
CDR3: CASSTGFEHYEQYF
D: -
J: TRBJ2-7
V: TRBV6-5
size: -

DNA: TGTGCCAGCAGTGAAGATGACTATGGCTACACCTTC
CDR3: CASSEDDYGYTF
D: -
J: TRBJ1-2
V: TRBV2
size: few

DNA: TGTGCCAGTAGCCCCGGTGGCACAGAGACCCAGTACTTC
CDR3: CASSPGGTETQYF
D: -
J: TRBJ2-5
V: TRBV19
size: -

DNA: TGTGCCTGGAGGGCCCTCTTGGCCAAAAACATTCAGTACTTC
CDR3: CAWRALLAKNIQYF
D: -
J: TRBJ2-4
V: TRBV30
size: -

DNA: TGTGCCAGCAGCCGCGGACAGGGGGCTTATAATTCACCCCTCCACTTT
CDR3: CASSRGQGAYNSPLHF
D: TRBD1
J: TRBJ1-6
V: TRBV9
size: -

DNA: TGTGCCAGTAGTATGGCGGCGGGACAGAAGTATGGCTACACCTTC
CDR3: CASSMAAGQKYGYTF
D: TRBD1
J: TRBJ1-2
V: TRBV19
size: -

DNA: TGTGCCAGCAGCTTATGGGGCAGCAATCAGCCCCAGCATTTT
CDR3: CASSLWGSNQPQHF
D: -
J: TRBJ1-5
V: TRBV7-8
size: -

DNA: TGTGCCAGCAGCTTAATAGGGGGTTACAATGAGCAGTTCTTC
CDR3: CASSLIGGYNEQFF
D: -
J: TRBJ2-1
V: TRBV7-3
size: -

DNA: TGTGCCAGCAGCCTACGACGGCCGGGGGGTGAGCAGTACTTC
CDR3: CASSLRRPGGEQYF
D: TRBD2
J: TRBJ2-7
V: TRBV14
size: once

DNA: TGTGCCAGGTCAGGGGGGAAAGGAAAGGGCTACACCTTC
CDR3: CARSGGKGKGYTF
D: TRBD1
J: TRBJ1-2
V: TRBV14
size: -

DNA: TGTGCCAGCAGAATGGACAGGGGCCATGAGCAGTTCTTC
CDR3: CASRMDRGHEQFF
D: TRBD1
J: TRBJ2-1
V: TRBV6-5
size: -

DNA: TGTGCCAGCAGTGAGGCCAGGGGGGCCACCGGGGAGCTGTTTTTT
CDR3: CASSEARGATGELFF
D: -
J: TRBJ2-2
V: TRBV2
size: -

DNA: TGCGCCAGCACCCTGACTAGCGGGAAGCACGAGCAGTACTTC
CDR3: CASTLTSGKHEQYF
D: TRBD2
J: TRBJ2-7
V: TRBV5-1
size: -

DNA: TGTGCCAGCAGCTTAGGAGCGGCGAGCTCCTACAATGAGCAGTTCTTC
CDR3: CASSLGAASSYNEQFF
D: -
J: TRBJ2-1
V: TRBV7-7
size: -

DNA: TGTGCCAGCAGCTTGGGGGGGACCGGGGAGCTGTTTTTT
CDR3: CASSLGGTGELFF
D: -
J: TRBJ2-2
V: TRBV5-4
size: -

DNA: TGTGCCAGCAGTGATCGCGGGGTCACTGAAGCTTTCTTT
CDR3: CASSDRGVTEAFF
D: -
J: TRBJ1-1
V: TRBV2
size: -

DNA: TGTGCCAGCAGCTCCTCCGGGGGGAACACTGAAGCTTTCTTT
CDR3: CASSSSGGNTEAFF
D: -
J: TRBJ1-1
V: TRBV7-9
size: once